This TCR beta chain was captured by sequencing in a study of PD-L1 blockade in urothelial cancer. Turning to the study itself: Twenty-five of 29 patients were men who had bladder-origin urothelial cancer. Median T cell yield per blood sample was more than 120,000 cells. Study patients had been treated with 0 to 3 previous chemotherapy regimens. Once treatment had started, blood was analyzed at 3 weeks (second dose) and again at 6 weeks.

Repertoires were generated with immunoSEQ multiplex PCR, while TCRdb's copy carries only in-frame clones and drops some. The sample consists of tens of thousands of clones, about four fifths of them appearing once. Losses at the gene ends were 5 bases for V and 0 bases for J; bases not matched to a gene: 6. Germline loops: CDR1 LNHDA, CDR2 SQIVND (reference sequence). The CDR3 is made up of 15 amino acids. The material sequenced was PBMCs, taken around atezolizumab (anti-PD-L1) treatment. The rearrangement joins TRBV19 to TRBJ1-1, with TRBD1 matching 7 bases. The clonotype was recovered from a man aged 65 to 79 with urothelial cancer. The CDR3 region has the DNA TGTGCCAGTAGTCCCACGGGACAGCTGAACACTGAAGCTTTCTTT. Amino acid sequence: CASSPTGQLNTEAFF.